A single sample gave rise to the 26 T cell receptor beta chains below, sequenced in a study of preoperative IRX-2 immunotherapy in early breast cancer. The treatment: preoperative locoregional IRX-2 cytokine immunotherapy. Here immunoSEQ multiplex PCR was the method, and the copy in TCRdb shows in-frame clones only, minus some. The sample lists about 98,000 clones; 86% were seen once. Source: tumor tissue, taken after IRX-2 immunotherapy. These receptor sequences come from a human donor with breast cancer.

The chain is built from TRBV28 and TRBJ2-3, with D possibly matching TRBD2 (6 bases). Trimming stripped 5 bases from V and 11 bases from J, with 17 bases between. The CDR3 runs to 13 residues. From germline, CDR1 is MDHEN and CDR2 SYDVKM. The CDR3 loop reads CASSTTTGTQQYF. The CDR3 bases are TGTGCCAGCAGTACGACCACGGGGACTCAGCAGTATTTT.

V is TRBV30 and J is TRBJ2-2, with D possibly being TRBD2 (7 bases). V lost 6 bases and J lost 0, with 14 bases in between. Germline CDR1 is GTSNPN and CDR2 is SVGIG (reference sequence). The CDR3 loop spans 15 amino acids. CDR3 region: CACPPGGANTGELFF. The CDR3 coding sequence is TGTGCCTGCCCTCCGGGGGGCGCGAACACCGGGGAGCTGTTTTTT. Filled out from reference TRBV30 and TRBJ2-2, the complete variable domain reads SQTIHQWPATLVQPVGSPLSLECTVEGTSNPNLYWYRQAAGRGLQLLFYSVGIGQISSEVPQNLSASRPQDRQFILSSKKLLLSDSGFYLCACPPGGANTGELFFGEGSRLTVL.

The rearrangement joins TRBV6-7 to TRBJ1-5, with D perhaps matching TRBD1 (5 bases). TRBV6-7 falls under the ORF class, with uncertain function. Trimming stripped 6 bases from V and 2 bases from J, with 11 bases between. The CDR3 has 14 amino acids. The CDR3 protein is CASSPRVGNQPQHF. CDR3 DNA: TGTGCCAGCAGCCCCAGGGTAGGCAATCAGCCCCAGCATTTT.

The chain combines TRBV19 with TRBJ2-7, with 7 bases aligning to TRBD1. Germline V gene data show CDR1 as LNHDA and CDR2 as SQIVND (reference sequence). Unmatched junction bases numbered 15, after V lost 6 bases and J lost 10 bases. CDR3 length equals 14 residues. DNA for the CDR3: TGTGCCAGTAGGGACCCCACGGGACAGCCAAAACAGTACTTC. Residues: CASRDPTGQPKQYF. Full variable domain (missing parts from reference TRBV19 and TRBJ2-7): DGGITQSPKYLFRKEGQNVTLSCEQNLNHDAMYWYRQDPGQGLRLIYYSQIVNDFQKGDIAEGYSVSREKKESFPLTVTSAQKNPTAFYLCASRDPTGQPKQYFGPGTRLTVT.

The DNA of the CDR3 is TGCAGCGTTTCCAGTCCCGGGAATACGCAGTATTTT. As protein: CSVSSPGNTQYF. The chain combines TRBV29-1 with TRBJ2-3; a weak D match, TRBD2 (5 bases). Per the germline V gene, CDR1 is SQVTM and CDR2 is ANQGSEA. V was shortened by 5 bases and J by 7 bases, with 13 bases between the two germline ends. CDR3 length: 12 residues.

This clone was recorded only once. V and J are TRBV29-1 and TRBJ2-7, with a weak D call TRBD1 (6 bases). The CDR3 consists of 14 residues. Germline V lookup: CDR1 SQVTM, CDR2 ANQGSEA. V lost 4 bases, J lost 6 bases, and 19 bases lay in between. For the CDR3, the DNA is TGCAGCGTTGTAGGTTCTATTGGGGGCTTCGAGCAGTACTTC. This gives the protein CSVVGSIGGFEQYF.

The CDR3 DNA follows: TGTGCCAGCAGTGAAGGGACTACACGGGATTCACCCCTCCACTTT. Translation gives CASSEGTTRDSPLHF. The gene calls are TRBV6-7 and TRBJ1-6, with D perhaps matching TRBD1 (5 bases). TRBV6-7 is an open reading frame, and its role is uncertain. V dropped 5 bases and J dropped 8 bases, with 16 bases sitting between them. The CDR3 extends over 15 amino acids.

The chain uses TRBV18 and TRBJ2-6, with TRBD2 as a possible D gene (5 bases). Germline CDR1 KGHSH, CDR2 LQKENI. This CDR3 is built from 16 residues. V gave up 3 bases and J gave up 1 base, with 10 bases separating them. The CDR3 is CASSPVAGSGANVLTF. In DNA, the CDR3 is TGTGCCAGCTCACCGGTCGCGGGTTCTGGGGCCAACGTCCTGACTTTC.

This clone was seen a handful of times. The chain uses TRBV11-3 and TRBJ2-2; 8 bases fit TRBD1. Germline lookup yields CDR1 SGHNT and CDR2 YENEEA. The CDR3 is made up of 14 amino acids. Losses at the gene ends were 7 bases for V and 6 bases for J; bases not matched to a gene: 7. CDR3 sequence reads: CASTSDRAAGELFF. CDR3 DNA sequence: TGTGCCAGCACCTCGGACAGGGCGGCCGGGGAGCTGTTTTTT.

The rearrangement joins TRBV6-8 to TRBJ2-3, with TRBD2 matching over 9 bases. The CDR3 has 15 residues. Looked up from germline, CDR1 is MNHGY and CDR2 is SAAAGT. J lost 0 bases, V lost 6 bases, and 4 bases had no gene match. The CDR3 nucleotides are TGTGCCAGCAGGCGAGCGGGGGGTAGCACAGATACGCAGTATTTT. Residues: CASRRAGGSTDTQYF.

V usage is TRBV11-3 and J usage is TRBJ1-4, with D perhaps matching TRBD1 (5 bases). In germline, CDR1 is SGHNT, CDR2 YENEEA. The CDR3 contains 16 residues. Trimming took 5 bases from V and 2 from J, leaving 15 bases between them. CDR3 region: CASSELQGATNEKLFF. The CDR3 region has the DNA TGTGCCAGCAGCGAACTTCAAGGGGCGACTAATGAAAAACTGTTTTTT.

The chain uses TRBV19 and TRBJ1-5; no reliable D call. The CDR3 extends over 14 amino acids. Germline V gene data show CDR1 as LNHDA and CDR2 as SQIVND (reference sequence). V lost 6 bases and J 9 bases, leaving 18 bases between the germline ends. The CDR3, as DNA: TGTGCCAGTAGCCCCCCAGGCTTCGGCGGGCCCCAGCATTTT. Protein sequence: CASSPPGFGGPQHF.

The chain recombines TRBV29-1 with TRBJ2-1, with D perhaps matching TRBD2 (5 bases). The ends were cut back, 0 bases at V and 8 bases at J, with 11 bases in the middle. Germline V gene data show CDR1 as SQVTM and CDR2 as ANQGSEA. CDR3 length equals 13 residues. The CDR3 spells CSVEEPQRDEQFF. The CDR3 DNA reads TGCAGCGTTGAAGAGCCGCAGAGGGATGAGCAGTTCTTC.

This chain uses TRBV6-8 with TRBJ1-2; D ambiguous. The ends were cut back, 3 bases at V and 0 bases at J, with 14 bases in the middle. The CDR3 runs 16 residues. Germline CDR1 MNHGY, CDR2 SAAAGT. This chain's CDR3 is CASSYTGSRANYGYTF. In nucleotides, the CDR3 is TGTGCCAGCAGTTATACCGGATCGAGAGCTAACTATGGCTACACCTTC.

J is TRBJ2-3 and V is TRBV6-8, with D uncertain. The CDR3 covers 13 residues. CDR1 is MNHGY and CDR2 is SAAAGT in the germline V gene. Trimming cost V 4 bases and J 7 bases, with 12 bases left between them. The CDR3 DNA follows: TGTGCCAGCAGTTCACTTAGGGTTAATACGCAGTATTTT. Translating it yields CASSSLRVNTQYF.

The rearrangement uses TRBV29-1 and TRBJ2-1; D tentatively fits TRBD1 or TRBD2 (6 bases each). The germline V gene has CDR1 SQVTM and CDR2 ANQGSEA. The CDR3 loop spans 13 amino acids. Trimming shortened V by 4 bases and J by 7 bases, and 14 bases separated the two germline ends. CDR3 in amino acids: CSVGGASGNEQFF. The DNA of the CDR3 is TGCAGCGTTGGGGGGGCCTCTGGGAATGAGCAGTTCTTC.

The V and J genes are TRBV19 and TRBJ2-1; 11 bases align to TRBD2. Germline V CDR1 and CDR2: LNHDA, SQIVND (reference sequence). There are 14 residues in the CDR3. J lost 7 bases, V lost 6 bases, and 5 bases had no gene match. The CDR3 here is CASRMTSGDNEQFF. The DNA for the CDR3 is TGTGCCAGTAGGATGACTAGCGGGGATAATGAGCAGTTCTTC. Supplemented by reference TRBV19 and TRBJ2-1, the full variable domain reads DGGITQSPKYLFRKEGQNVTLSCEQNLNHDAMYWYRQDPGQGLRLIYYSQIVNDFQKGDIAEGYSVSREKKESFPLTVTSAQKNPTAFYLCASRMTSGDNEQFFGPGTRLTVL.

V usage is TRBV5-1 and J usage is TRBJ2-7, with D perhaps assigned TRBD1 or TRBD2 (6 bases each). This CDR3 region has 16 residues. V was clipped by 0 bases and J by 5 bases, with 18 bases between them. The germline V gene encodes CDR1 SGHRS and CDR2 YFSETQ. CDR3 DNA: TGCGCCAGCAGCTTGGGAACAGGGAGCGGGCGAGACGAGCAGTACTTC. It translates to CASSLGTGSGRDEQYF.

In regard to this clone: The junction differs from germline at one of its ends, possibly a read error. This chain joins TRBV15 and TRBJ1-1, with 8 bases matching TRBD1. The CDR3 contains 16 residues. Germline CDR1 LNHNV, CDR2 YYDKDF (reference sequence). This CDR3 is CASSQDPQGASAEAFF. The CDR3 DNA reads as TGTGCCAGCAGCCAAGACCCCCAGGGGGCAAGTGCTGAAGCTTTCTTT.

Here the CDR3 DNA reads TGTGCCAGTAGTATAGTTGCGGGGGGCACAGATACGCAGTATTTT. As protein: CASSIVAGGTDTQYF. The chain employs TRBV19 and TRBJ2-3; 7 bases are shared with TRBD2. The length of the CDR3 is 15 residues. V was pared by 1 base and J by 1 base, with 2 bases of the junction left unmatched. Germline V gene sequence: CDR1 LNHDA, CDR2 SQIVND (reference sequence).

This clone occurred a few times. Sequence at one end of the junction differs from germline and may be a read error. The chain carries TRBV6-8 and TRBJ2-7; 7 bases agree with TRBD1. There are 14 residues in the CDR3. The germline gives CDR1 MNHGY, CDR2 SAAAGT. The CDR3 region is CAISRDSGSDEQYF. For the CDR3, the DNA is TGTGCCATCAGTCGGGACAGCGGATCGGACGAGCAGTACTTC.

The chain couples TRBV10-1 to TRBJ1-1; the D is unclear. Trimming pared 7 bases from V and 1 base from J, leaving 10 bases between. This CDR3 is built from 13 residues. Germline V gives CDR1 WNHNN, CDR2 SYGVQD (reference sequence). Here the CDR3 DNA reads TGCGCCAGCACCCGAGGGAGGAACACTGAAGCTTTCTTT. Translation gives CASTRGRNTEAFF.

The genes are TRBV5-1 and TRBJ2-1; no firm D call. Germline lookup yields CDR1 SGHRS and CDR2 YFSETQ. CDR3 length: 14 residues. V lost 4 bases, J lost 6 bases, and 14 bases lay in between. The CDR3 loop is CASSRAGPGNEQFF. CDR3 sequence (DNA): TGCGCCAGCAGCAGAGCCGGGCCGGGCAATGAGCAGTTCTTC.

The rearrangement links TRBV6-4 to TRBJ2-1; 14 bases match TRBD2. There are 17 residues in the CDR3. Unmatched junction bases numbered 10, after V lost 5 bases and J lost 7 bases. Germline CDR1 and CDR2: MRHNA and SNTAGT. The CDR3, as DNA: TGTGCCAGCAGTTCCCTCGAGACTAGCGGGAGGGGGAATGAGCAGTTCTTC. Its translation is CASSSLETSGRGNEQFF.

The gene calls are TRBV6-8 and TRBJ1-6, with 9 bases identical to TRBD1. Germline-derived CDR1 and CDR2 are MNHGY and SAAAGT. This CDR3 comprises 14 residues. The trim removed 2 bases at V and 9 bases at J, leaving 2 bases unmatched. The CDR3 region is CASSYDRGGSPLHF. CDR3 coding DNA: TGTGCCAGCAGTTACGACAGGGGGGGTTCACCCCTCCACTTT.

This clone showed up just a few times. The chain is built from TRBV6-8 and TRBJ1-2, with D possibly being TRBD1 (5 bases). CDR1 MNHGY and CDR2 SAAAGT come from the germline V gene. Trimming took off 1 base at V and 0 bases at J, with 9 bases between the two ends. There are 15 residues in the CDR3. As DNA, the CDR3 is TGTGCCAGCAGTTACTTGGACAATTCTAACTATGGCTACACCTTC. Its protein product is CASSYLDNSNYGYTF.